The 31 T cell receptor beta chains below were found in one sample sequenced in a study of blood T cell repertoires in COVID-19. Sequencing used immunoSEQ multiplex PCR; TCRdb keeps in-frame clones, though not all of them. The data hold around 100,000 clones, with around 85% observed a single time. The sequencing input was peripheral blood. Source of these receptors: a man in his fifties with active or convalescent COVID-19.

The CDR3 loop is CASSPGGRQETQYF. The CDR3 DNA reads TGTGCCAGCAGCCCCGGCGGCCGGCAAGAGACCCAGTACTTC. The chain joins TRBV7-3 to TRBJ2-5, with no clear D. The CDR3 is 14 residues long. Germline V CDR1 and CDR2: SGHTA, FQGTGA. V dropped 5 bases and J dropped 2 bases, with 12 bases sitting between them.

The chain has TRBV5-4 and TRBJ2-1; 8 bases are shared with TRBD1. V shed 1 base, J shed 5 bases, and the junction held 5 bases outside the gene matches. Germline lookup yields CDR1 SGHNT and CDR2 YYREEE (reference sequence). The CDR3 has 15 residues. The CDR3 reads CASSLKEQGDNEQFF. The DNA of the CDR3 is TGTGCCAGCAGCTTGAAGGAACAGGGGGACAATGAGCAGTTCTTC. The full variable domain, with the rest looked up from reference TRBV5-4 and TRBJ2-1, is ETGVTQSPTHLIKTRGQQVTLRCSSQSGHNTVSWYQQALGQGPQFIFQYYREEENGRGNFPPRFSGLQFPNYSSELNVNALELDDSALYLCASSLKEQGDNEQFFGPGTRLTVL.

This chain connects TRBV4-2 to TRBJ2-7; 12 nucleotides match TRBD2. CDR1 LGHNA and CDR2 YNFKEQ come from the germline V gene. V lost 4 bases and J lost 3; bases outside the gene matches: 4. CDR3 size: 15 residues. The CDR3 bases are TGTGCCAGCAGCCTATGGACTAGCGGGAACTACGAGCAGTACTTC. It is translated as CASSLWTSGNYEQYF.

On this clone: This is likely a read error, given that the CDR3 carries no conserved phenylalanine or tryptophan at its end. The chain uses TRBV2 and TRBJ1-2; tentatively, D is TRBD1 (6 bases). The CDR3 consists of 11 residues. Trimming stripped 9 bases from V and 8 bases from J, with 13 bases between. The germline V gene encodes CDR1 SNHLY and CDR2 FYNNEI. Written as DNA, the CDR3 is TGTGCCAGACTAGGGGGGGAAGGCTACACCCTC. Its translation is CARLGGEGYTL.

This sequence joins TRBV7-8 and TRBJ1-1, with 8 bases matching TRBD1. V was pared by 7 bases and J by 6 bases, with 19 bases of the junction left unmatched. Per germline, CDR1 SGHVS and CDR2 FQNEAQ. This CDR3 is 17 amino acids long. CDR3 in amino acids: CASIPDRGLSVVPEAFF. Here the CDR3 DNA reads TGTGCCAGCATCCCCGACAGGGGACTTTCGGTAGTACCTGAAGCTTTCTTT.

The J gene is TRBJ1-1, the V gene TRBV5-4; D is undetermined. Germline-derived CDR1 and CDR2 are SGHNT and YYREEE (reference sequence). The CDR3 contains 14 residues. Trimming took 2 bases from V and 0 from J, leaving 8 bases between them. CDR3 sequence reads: CASSFYQMNTEAFF. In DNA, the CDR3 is TGTGCCAGCAGCTTTTATCAGATGAACACTGAAGCTTTCTTT. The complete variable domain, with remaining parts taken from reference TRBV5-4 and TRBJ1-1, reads ETGVTQSPTHLIKTRGQQVTLRCSSQSGHNTVSWYQQALGQGPQFIFQYYREEENGRGNFPPRFSGLQFPNYSSELNVNALELDDSALYLCASSFYQMNTEAFFGQGTRLTVV.

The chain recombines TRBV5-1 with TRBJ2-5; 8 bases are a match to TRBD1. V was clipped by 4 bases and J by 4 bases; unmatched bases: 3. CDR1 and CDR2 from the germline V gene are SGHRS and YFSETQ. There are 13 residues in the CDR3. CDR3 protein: CASSRTGSETQYF. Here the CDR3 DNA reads TGCGCCAGCAGCAGGACAGGGTCAGAGACCCAGTACTTC. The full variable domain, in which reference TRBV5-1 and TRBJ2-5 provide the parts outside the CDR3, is KAGVTQTPRYLIKTRGQQVTLSCSPISGHRSVSWYQQTPGQGLQFLFEYFSETQRNKGNFPGRFSGRQFSNSRSEMNVSTLELGDSALYLCASSRTGSETQYFGPGTRLLVL.

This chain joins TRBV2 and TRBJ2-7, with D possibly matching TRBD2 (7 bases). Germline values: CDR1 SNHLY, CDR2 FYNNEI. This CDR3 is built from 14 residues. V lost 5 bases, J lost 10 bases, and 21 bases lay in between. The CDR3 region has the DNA TGTGCCAGCAGTAATACCGGGGGGCCGACAGGCCAGTACTTC. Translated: CASSNTGGPTGQYF. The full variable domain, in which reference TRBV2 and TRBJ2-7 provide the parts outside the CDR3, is EPEVTQTPSHQVTQMGQEVILRCVPISNHLYFYWYRQILGQKVEFLVSFYNNEISEKSEIFDDQFSVERPDGSNFTLKIRSTKLEDSAMYFCASSNTGGPTGQYFGPGTRLTVT.

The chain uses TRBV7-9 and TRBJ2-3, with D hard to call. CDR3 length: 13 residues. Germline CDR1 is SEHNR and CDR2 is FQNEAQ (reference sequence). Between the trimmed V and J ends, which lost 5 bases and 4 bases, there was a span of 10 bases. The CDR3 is CASSIAVSDTQYF. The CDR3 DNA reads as TGTGCCAGCAGCATCGCAGTTTCAGATACGCAGTATTTT.

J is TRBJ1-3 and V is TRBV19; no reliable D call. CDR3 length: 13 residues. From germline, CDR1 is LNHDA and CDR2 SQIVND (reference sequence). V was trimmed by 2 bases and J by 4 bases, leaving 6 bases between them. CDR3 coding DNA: TGTGCCAGTAGTATAAATCTCGGAAACACCATATATTTT. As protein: CASSINLGNTIYF. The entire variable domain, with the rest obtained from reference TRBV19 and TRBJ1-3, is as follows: DGGITQSPKYLFRKEGQNVTLSCEQNLNHDAMYWYRQDPGQGLRLIYYSQIVNDFQKGDIAEGYSVSREKKESFPLTVTSAQKNPTAFYLCASSINLGNTIYFGEGSWLTVV.

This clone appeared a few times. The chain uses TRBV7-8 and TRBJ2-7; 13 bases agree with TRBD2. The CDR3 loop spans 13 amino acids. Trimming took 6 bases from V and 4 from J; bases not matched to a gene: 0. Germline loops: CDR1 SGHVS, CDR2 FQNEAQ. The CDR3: CASRTSGRYEQYF. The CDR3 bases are TGTGCCAGCAGGACTAGCGGGAGGTACGAGCAGTACTTC.

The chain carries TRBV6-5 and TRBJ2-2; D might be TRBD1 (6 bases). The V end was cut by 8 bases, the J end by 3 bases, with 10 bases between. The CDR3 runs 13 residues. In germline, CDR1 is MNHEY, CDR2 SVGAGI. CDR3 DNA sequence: TGTGCCAGCGCCCCAGGGGACACCGGGGAGCTGTTTTTT. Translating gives CASAPGDTGELFF.

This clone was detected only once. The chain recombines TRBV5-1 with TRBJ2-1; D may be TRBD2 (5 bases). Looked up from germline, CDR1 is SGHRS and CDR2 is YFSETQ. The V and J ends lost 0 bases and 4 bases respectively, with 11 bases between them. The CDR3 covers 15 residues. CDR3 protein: CASSLVAGQYNEQFF. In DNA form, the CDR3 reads TGCGCCAGCAGCTTGGTGGCGGGCCAGTACAATGAGCAGTTCTTC.

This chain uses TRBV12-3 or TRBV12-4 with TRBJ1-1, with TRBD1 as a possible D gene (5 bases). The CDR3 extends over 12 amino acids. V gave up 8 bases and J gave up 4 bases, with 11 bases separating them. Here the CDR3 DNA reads TGTGCCAGCTCGACAGTAGGCACTGAAGCTTTCTTT. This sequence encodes CASSTVGTEAFF.

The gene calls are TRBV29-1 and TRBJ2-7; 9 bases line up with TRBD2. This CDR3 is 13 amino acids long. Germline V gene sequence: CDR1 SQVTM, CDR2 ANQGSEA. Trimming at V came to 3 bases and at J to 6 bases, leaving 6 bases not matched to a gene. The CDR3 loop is CSVDLAGKSEQYF. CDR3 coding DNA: TGCAGCGTTGATCTAGCGGGAAAAAGCGAGCAGTACTTC.

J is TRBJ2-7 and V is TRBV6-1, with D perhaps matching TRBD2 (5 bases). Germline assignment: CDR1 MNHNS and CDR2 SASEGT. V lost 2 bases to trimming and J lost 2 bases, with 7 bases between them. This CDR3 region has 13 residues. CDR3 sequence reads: CASSESGTYEQYF. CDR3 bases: TGTGCCAGCAGTGAATCGGGAACCTACGAGCAGTACTTC.

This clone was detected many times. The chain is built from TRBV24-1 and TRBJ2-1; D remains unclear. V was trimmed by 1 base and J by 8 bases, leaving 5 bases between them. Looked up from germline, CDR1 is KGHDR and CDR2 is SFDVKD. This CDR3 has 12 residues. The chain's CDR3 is CATSDFVDEQFF. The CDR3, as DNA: TGTGCCACCAGTGATTTTGTCGATGAGCAGTTCTTC.

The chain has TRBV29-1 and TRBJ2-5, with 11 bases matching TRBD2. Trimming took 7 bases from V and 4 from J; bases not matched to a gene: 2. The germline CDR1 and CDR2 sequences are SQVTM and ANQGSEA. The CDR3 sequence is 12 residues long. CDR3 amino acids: CSAGTSGETQYF. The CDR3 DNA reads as TGCAGCGCTGGGACTAGCGGAGAGACCCAGTACTTC.

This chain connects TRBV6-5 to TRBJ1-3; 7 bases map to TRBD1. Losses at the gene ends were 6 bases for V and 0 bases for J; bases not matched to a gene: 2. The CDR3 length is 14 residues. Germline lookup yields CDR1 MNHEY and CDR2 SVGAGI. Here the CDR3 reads CASRRDSSGNTIYF. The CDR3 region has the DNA TGTGCCAGCAGACGGGACAGCTCTGGAAACACCATATATTTT.

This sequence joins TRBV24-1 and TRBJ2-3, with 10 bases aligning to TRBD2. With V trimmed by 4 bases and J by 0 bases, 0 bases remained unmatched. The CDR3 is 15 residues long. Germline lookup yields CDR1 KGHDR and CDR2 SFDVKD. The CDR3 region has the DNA TGTGCCACCAGTGAACTAGCGGGGAGCACAGATACGCAGTATTTT. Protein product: CATSELAGSTDTQYF.

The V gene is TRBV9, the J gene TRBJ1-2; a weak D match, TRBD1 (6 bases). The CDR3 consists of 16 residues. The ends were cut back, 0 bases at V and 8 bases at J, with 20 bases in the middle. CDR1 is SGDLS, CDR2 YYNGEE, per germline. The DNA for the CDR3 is TGTGCCAGCAGCGTAGAGGCCGATATACCGGACAGAGGCTACACCTTC. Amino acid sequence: CASSVEADIPDRGYTF.

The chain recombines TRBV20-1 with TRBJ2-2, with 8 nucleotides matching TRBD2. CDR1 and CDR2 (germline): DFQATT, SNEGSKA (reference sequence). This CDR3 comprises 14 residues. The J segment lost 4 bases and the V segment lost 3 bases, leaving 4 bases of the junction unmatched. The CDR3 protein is CSASFAGGTGELFF. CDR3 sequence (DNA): TGCAGTGCTAGTTTCGCGGGAGGCACCGGGGAGCTGTTTTTT.

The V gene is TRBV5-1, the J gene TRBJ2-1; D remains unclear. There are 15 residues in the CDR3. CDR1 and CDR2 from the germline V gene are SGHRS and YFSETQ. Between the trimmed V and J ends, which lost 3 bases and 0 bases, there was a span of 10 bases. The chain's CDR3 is CASSSTPSSYNEQFF. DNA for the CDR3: TGCGCCAGCAGCTCGACTCCCAGCTCCTACAATGAGCAGTTCTTC.

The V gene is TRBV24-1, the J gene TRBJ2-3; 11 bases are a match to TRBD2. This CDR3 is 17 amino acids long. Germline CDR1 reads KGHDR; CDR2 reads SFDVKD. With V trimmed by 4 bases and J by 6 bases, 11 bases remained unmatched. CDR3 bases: TGTGCCACCAGTGACACCTTACTAGCGGGAGCATTGGATACGCAGTATTTT. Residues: CATSDTLLAGALDTQYF.

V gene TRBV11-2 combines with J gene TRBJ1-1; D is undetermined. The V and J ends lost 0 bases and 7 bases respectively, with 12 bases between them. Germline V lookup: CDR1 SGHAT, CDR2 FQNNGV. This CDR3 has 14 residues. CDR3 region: CASSLDPGTVEAFF. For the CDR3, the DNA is TGTGCCAGCAGCTTAGACCCGGGAACGGTTGAAGCTTTCTTT.

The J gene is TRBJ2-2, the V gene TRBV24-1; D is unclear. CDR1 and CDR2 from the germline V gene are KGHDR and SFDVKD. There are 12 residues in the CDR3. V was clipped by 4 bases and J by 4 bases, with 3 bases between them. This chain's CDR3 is CATSESTGELFF. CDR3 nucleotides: TGTGCCACCAGTGAGAGCACCGGGGAGCTGTTTTTT.

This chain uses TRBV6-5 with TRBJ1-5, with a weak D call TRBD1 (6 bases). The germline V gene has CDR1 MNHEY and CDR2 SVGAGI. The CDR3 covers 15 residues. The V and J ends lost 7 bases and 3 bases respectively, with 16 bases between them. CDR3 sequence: CASNLGWTVNQPQHF. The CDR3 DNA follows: TGTGCCAGCAACTTGGGGTGGACAGTCAATCAGCCCCAGCATTTT.

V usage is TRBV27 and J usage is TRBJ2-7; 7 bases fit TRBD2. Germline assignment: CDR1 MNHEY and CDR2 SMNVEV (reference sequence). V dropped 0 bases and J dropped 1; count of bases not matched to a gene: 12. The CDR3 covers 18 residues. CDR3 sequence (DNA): TGTGCCAGCAGTTTATCGGCCCAGCTAGCGGTTTCGTCCTACGAGCAGTACTTC. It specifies CASSLSAQLAVSSYEQYF.

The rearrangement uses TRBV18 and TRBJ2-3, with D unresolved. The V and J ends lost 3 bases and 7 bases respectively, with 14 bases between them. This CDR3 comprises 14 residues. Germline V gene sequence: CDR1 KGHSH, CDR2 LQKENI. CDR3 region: CASSPLSRENTQYF. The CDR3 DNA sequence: TGTGCCAGCTCACCCCTTAGTAGAGAAAATACGCAGTATTTT.

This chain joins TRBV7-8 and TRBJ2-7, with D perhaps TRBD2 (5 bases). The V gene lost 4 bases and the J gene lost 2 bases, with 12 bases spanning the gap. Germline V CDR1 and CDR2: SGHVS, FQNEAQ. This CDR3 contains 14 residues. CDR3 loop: CASSYRDSPYEQYF. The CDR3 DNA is TGTGCCAGCAGCTACCGGGATTCACCCTACGAGCAGTACTTC.

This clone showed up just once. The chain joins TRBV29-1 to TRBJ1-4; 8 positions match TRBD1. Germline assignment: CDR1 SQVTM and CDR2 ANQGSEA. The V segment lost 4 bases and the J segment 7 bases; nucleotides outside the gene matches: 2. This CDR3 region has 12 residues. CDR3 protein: CSVAGTGEKLFF. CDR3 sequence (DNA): TGCAGCGTTGCCGGGACAGGTGAAAAACTGTTTTTT.